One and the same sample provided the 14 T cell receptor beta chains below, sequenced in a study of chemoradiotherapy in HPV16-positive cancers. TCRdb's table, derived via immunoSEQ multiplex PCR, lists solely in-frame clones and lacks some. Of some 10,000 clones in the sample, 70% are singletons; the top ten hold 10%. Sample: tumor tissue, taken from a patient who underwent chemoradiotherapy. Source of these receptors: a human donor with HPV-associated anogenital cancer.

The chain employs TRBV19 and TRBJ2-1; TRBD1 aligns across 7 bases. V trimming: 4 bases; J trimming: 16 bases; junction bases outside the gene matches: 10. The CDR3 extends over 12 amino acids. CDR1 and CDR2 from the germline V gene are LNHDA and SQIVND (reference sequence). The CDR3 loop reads CASSRQGGAEFF. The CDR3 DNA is TGTGCCAGTAGTAGACAGGGTGGTGCGGAATTCTTC.

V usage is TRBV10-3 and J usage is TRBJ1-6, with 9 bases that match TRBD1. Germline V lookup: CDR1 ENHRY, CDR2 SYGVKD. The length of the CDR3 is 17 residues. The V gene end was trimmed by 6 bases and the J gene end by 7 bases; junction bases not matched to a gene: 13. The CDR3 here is CAIRPGTGLGLNSPLHF. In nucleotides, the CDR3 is TGTGCCATCAGGCCGGGGACAGGGTTGGGCCTAAATTCACCCCTCCACTTT.

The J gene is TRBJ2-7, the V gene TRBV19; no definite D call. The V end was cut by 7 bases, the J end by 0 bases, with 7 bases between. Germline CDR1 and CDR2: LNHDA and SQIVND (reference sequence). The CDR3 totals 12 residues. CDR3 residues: CASKGTSYEQYF. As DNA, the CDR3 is TGTGCCAGTAAGGGCACCTCCTACGAGCAGTACTTC.

The CDR3 region has the DNA TGTGCCAGCAGCTTAGGACAGCTTTATAATTCACCCCTCCACTTT. Residues: CASSLGQLYNSPLHF. V and J are TRBV5-6 and TRBJ1-6, with a tentative D call TRBD1 (6 bases). Germline assignment: CDR1 SGHDT and CDR2 YYEEEE. CDR3 size: 15 residues. Trimming cost V 2 bases and J 4 bases, with 10 bases left between them.

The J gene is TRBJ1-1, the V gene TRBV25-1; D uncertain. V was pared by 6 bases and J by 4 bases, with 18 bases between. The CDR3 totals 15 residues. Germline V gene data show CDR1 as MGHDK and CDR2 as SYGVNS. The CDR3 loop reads CASSPGLRAGTEAFF. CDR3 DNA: TGTGCCAGCAGCCCCGGGCTCCGGGCCGGCACTGAAGCTTTCTTT.

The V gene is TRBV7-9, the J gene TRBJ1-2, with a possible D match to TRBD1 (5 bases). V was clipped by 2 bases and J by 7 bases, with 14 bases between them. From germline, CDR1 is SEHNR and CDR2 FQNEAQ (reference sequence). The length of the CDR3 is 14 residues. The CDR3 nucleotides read TGTGCCAGCAGCTTAATAGGGGTTGGAAGTGGCTACACCTTC. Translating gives CASSLIGVGSGYTF.

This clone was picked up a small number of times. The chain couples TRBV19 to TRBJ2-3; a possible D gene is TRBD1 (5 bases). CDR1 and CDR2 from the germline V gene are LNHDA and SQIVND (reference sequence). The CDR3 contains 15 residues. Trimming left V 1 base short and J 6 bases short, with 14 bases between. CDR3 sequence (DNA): TGTGCCAGTAGTATAGGAGCGTCGAAGGGGGATACGCAGTATTTT. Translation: CASSIGASKGDTQYF.

The CDR3 here is CASSRLAGARDTQYF. The CDR3 coding sequence is TGTGCCAGCAGCCGACTAGCGGGAGCACGAGATACGCAGTATTTT. The chain uses TRBV7-9 and TRBJ2-3, with 12 bases aligning to TRBD2. Trimming removed 5 bases from V and 5 bases from J; junction bases left unmatched: 5. Germline V gene data show CDR1 as SEHNR and CDR2 as FQNEAQ (reference sequence). CDR3 size: 15 residues.

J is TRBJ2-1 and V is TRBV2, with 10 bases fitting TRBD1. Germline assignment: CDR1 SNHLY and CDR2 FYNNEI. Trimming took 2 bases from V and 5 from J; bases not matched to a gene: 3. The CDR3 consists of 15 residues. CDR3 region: CASSETGTGDNEQFF. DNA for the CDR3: TGTGCCAGCAGTGAAACCGGGACAGGGGACAATGAGCAGTTCTTC.

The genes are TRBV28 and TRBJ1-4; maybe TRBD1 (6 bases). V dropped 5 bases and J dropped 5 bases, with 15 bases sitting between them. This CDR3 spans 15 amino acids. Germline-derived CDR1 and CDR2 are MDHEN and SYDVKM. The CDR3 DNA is TGTGCCAGCAGTCAACAGGGCTCGGGGAATGAAAAACTGTTTTTT. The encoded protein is CASSQQGSGNEKLFF.

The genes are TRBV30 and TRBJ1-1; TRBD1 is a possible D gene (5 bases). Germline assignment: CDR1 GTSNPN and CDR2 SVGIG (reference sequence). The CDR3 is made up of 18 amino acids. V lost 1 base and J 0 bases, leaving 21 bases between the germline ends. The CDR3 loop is CAWSAPQNTGSMNTEAFF. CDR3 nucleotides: TGTGCCTGGAGTGCCCCCCAGAACACAGGTTCCATGAACACTGAAGCTTTCTTT.

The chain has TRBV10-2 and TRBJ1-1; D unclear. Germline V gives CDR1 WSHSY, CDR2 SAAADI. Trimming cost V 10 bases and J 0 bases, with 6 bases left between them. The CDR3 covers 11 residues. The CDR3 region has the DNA TGCGCCATACACGTGAACACTGAAGCTTTCTTT. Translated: CAIHVNTEAFF.

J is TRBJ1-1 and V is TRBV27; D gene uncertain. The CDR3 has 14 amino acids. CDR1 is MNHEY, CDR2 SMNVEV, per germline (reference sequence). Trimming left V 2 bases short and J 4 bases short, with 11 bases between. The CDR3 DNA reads TGTGCCAGCAGTTTAAAGAACTGGGGCACTGAAGCTTTCTTT. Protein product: CASSLKNWGTEAFF.

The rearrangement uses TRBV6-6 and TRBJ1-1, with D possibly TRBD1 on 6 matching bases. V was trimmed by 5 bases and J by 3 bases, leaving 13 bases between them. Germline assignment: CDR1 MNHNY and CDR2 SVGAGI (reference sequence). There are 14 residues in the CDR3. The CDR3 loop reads CASSQTGRDTEAFF. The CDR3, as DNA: TGTGCCAGCAGTCAGACAGGTAGGGACACTGAAGCTTTCTTT.